This T cell receptor (beta chain) was obtained from a study of shared T cell receptors in the human thymus. CDR1 and CDR2 (germline): KGHSH, LQKENI. The CDR3 loop spans 17 amino acids. The junction had 9 bases not matched to a gene; V was cut back by 1 base and J by 2 bases. The protocol was immunoSEQ multiplex PCR, while the TCRdb copy is restricted to in-frame clones and leaves out a portion. The data show approximately 730,000 clones, approximately 85% seen once. These sequences were also reported in another study, on human thymus T cells. That publication notes: Samples came from healthy Finnish infants during open corrective cardiac surgery. Corrective cardiac surgery supplied the resected thymus tissue. In thymic and blood repertoires alike, V and J usage looked biased. In unrelated individuals, thymic repertoires overlapped highly, according to related research.

This sequence joins TRBV18 and TRBJ2-7; 9 nucleotides agree with TRBD1. This receptor was identified in a girl under three years old with a congenital heart defect. The sample comprised thymocytes. The CDR3 nucleotides read TGTGCCAGCTCACCACGGGACAGGGATATCGGAACCTACGAGCAGTACTTC. This codes for CASSPRDRDIGTYEQYF.